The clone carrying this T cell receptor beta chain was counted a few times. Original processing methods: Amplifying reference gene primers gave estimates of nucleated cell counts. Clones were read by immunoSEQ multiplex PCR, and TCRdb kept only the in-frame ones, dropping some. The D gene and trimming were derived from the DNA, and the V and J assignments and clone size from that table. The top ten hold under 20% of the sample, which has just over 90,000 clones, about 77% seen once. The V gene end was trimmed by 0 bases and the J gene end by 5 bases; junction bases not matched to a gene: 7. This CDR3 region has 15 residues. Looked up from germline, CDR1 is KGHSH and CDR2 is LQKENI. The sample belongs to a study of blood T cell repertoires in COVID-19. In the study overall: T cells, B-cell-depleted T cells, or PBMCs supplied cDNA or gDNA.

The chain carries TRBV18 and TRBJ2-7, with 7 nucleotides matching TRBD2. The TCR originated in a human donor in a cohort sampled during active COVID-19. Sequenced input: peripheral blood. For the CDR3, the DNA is TGTGCCAGCTCACCACCCCCCGGGGGGACTAACGAGCAGTACTTC. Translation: CASSPPPGGTNEQYF.